This entry lists 8 T cell receptor beta chains sequenced from one sample in a study of blood T cell repertoires in COVID-19. Assay used: immunoSEQ multiplex PCR; TCRdb lists only in-frame clones, some missing. The sample holds 200,000 to 250,000 clones, 80% to 90% seen once. The sequencing input was peripheral blood. The receptors originated from a man aged 30 to 45 with COVID-19, enrolled during active disease.

This chain joins TRBV9 and TRBJ1-1; TRBD1 agrees at 7 bases. The CDR3 spans 16 residues. After removal of 7 bases from V and 6 bases from J, the junction contained 18 bases not matched to a gene. Germline V lookup: CDR1 SGDLS, CDR2 YYNGEE. CDR3 in amino acids: CASSKGGGQSYSEAFF. CDR3 bases: TGTGCCAGCTCTAAAGGAGGGGGACAGAGTTACTCTGAAGCTTTCTTT.

The V call is TRBV12-3 or TRBV12-4, the J call TRBJ1-2; no reliable D call. The CDR3 has 13 amino acids. Trimming removed 2 bases at V and 8 bases at J, with 12 bases between. The CDR3 sequence is CASSLSSQMGYTF. CDR3 DNA: TGTGCCAGCAGTTTATCCAGTCAAATGGGCTACACCTTC.

The V and J genes are TRBV3-1 (or the pseudogene TRBV3-2) and TRBJ2-2; 7 bases map to TRBD1. V was pared by 0 bases and J by 1 base, with 2 bases of the junction left unmatched. From germline, CDR1 is LGHDT and CDR2 YNNKEL (reference sequence). The CDR3 covers 16 residues. The CDR3 reads CASSQEWDRNTGELFF. CDR3 in DNA: TGTGCCAGCAGCCAAGAGTGGGACAGGAACACCGGGGAGCTGTTTTTT.

The chain carries TRBV7-2 and TRBJ2-7, with 10 bases that match TRBD1. Germline V gene sequence: CDR1 SGHTA, CDR2 FQGNSA. The CDR3 extends over 16 amino acids. V lost 5 bases and J lost 2; bases outside the gene matches: 9. CDR3 DNA: TGTGCCAGCAGCCTAGACTCCGGGACAGGGGCCTACGAGCAGTACTTC. This encodes CASSLDSGTGAYEQYF.

This rearrangement joins TRBV28 to TRBJ1-2; D gene uncertain. Germline CDR1 is MDHEN and CDR2 is SYDVKM. Between the trimmed V and J ends, which lost 10 bases and 2 bases, there was a span of 11 bases. The CDR3 has 12 residues. The chain's CDR3 is CAILRENYGYTF. The CDR3 DNA follows: TGTGCCATCCTCCGGGAGAACTATGGCTACACCTTC.

This chain connects TRBV7-3 to TRBJ1-4; D call uncertain. From germline, CDR1 is SGHTA and CDR2 FQGTGA. The CDR3 sequence is 17 residues long. V was cut by 1 base and J by 0 bases, with 12 bases left in between. This CDR3 reads CASSLNKTAATNEKLFF. In DNA form, the CDR3 reads TGTGCCAGCAGCTTAAATAAAACAGCTGCAACTAATGAAAAACTGTTTTTT.

The CDR3 spells CASSSQETQYF. CDR3 in DNA: TGTGCCAGCTCATCACAAGAGACCCAGTACTTC. The chain has TRBV18 and TRBJ2-5, with D hard to call. The CDR3 runs to 11 residues. Germline V gives CDR1 KGHSH, CDR2 LQKENI. With 5 bases removed from V and 2 bases from J, the gap between germline ends came to 3 bases. Supplemented by reference TRBV18 and TRBJ2-5, the full variable domain reads NAGVMQNPRHLVRRRGQEARLRCSPMKGHSHVYWYRQLPEEGLKFMVYLQKENIIDESGMPKERFSAEFPKEGPSILRIQQVVRGDSAAYFCASSSQETQYFGPGTRLLVL.

The chain couples TRBV23-1 to TRBJ1-1; 8 bases are a match to TRBD1. TRBV23-1 is an ORF, and what it does is uncertain. Unmatched junction bases numbered 9, after V lost 3 bases and J lost 0 bases. The CDR3 spans 17 residues. DNA for the CDR3: TGCGCCAGCAGTCACCTTGACAGGGGCGCGATGAACACTGAAGCTTTCTTT. As protein: CASSHLDRGAMNTEAFF.